This T cell receptor beta chain was identified during a study of CD8 T cells in ankylosing spondylitis. Findings and limits, study-wide: Seemingly characteristic of ankylosing spondylitis blood was a TCR beta motif consisting of several highly homologous variants.

This clonotype was detected a few times. The target antigen is unknown. Via MiXCR, TCRdb re-called the 5' RACE reads, giving one row per CDR3 protein. The data contain about 210,000 distinct CDR3 sequences, just under 7.5% of them singletons. This CDR3 spans 14 amino acids. Germline values: CDR1 SGHKS, CDR2 YYEKEE (reference sequence). V lost 4 bases and J 1 base, leaving 11 bases between the germline ends. The chain has TRBV5-5 and TRBJ2-5; D gene ambiguous. The specimen sequenced was blood, either unsorted or a sorted T cell fraction (not recorded which). The clonotype originates from a male donor with ankylosing spondylitis. CDR3 sequence (DNA): TGTGCCAGCAGCCGGGTGGGTCTCCAAGAGACCCAGTACTTC. Translated: CASSRVGLQETQYF.